One T cell receptor beta chain is described in this entry. Antigen: not known. This sample was included in a study of Ad26.COV2.S vaccination and SARS-CoV-2 variants. On the study more broadly: Donor joined the COV1001 Ad26.COV2.S trial arm. Into the muscle, Ad26.COV2.S was dosed once or twice, 56 days apart.

Study-wide findings and caveats: Similar non-spike TCR breadth was observed in recipients of vaccine and of placebo.

Treatment in this sample: over 15 received Ad26.COV2.S at low or high dose, single or two shots; 5 received placebo; per-sample allocation not given. Sample collection was performed on day 63 after the first vaccine or placebo injection. Donor was an adult aged 18-55 years in Boston. Sequencing was performed with immunoSEQ multiplex PCR; in TCRdb, only in-frame clones are kept and a portion is missing. Of 300,000 to 450,000 clones in the sample, roughly 84% were seen once. The CDR3 spans 16 residues. Germline V gene data show CDR1 as SEHNR and CDR2 as FQNEAQ (reference sequence). Trimming took off 5 bases at V and 0 bases at J, with 14 bases between the two ends.

The chain combines TRBV7-9 with TRBJ1-3; TRBD1 is a possible D gene (5 bases). Specimen: peripheral blood, collected in a trial of Ad26.COV2.S vaccine versus placebo. This TCR was recovered from a person between 18 and 59 years old who received the Ad26.COV2.S COVID-19 vaccine or a placebo. The CDR3 coding sequence is TGTGCCAGCAGCCCCAACATAGGGGTCTCTGGAAACACCATATATTTT. Protein sequence: CASSPNIGVSGNTIYF.